This T cell receptor beta chain derives from a study of metastatic and nonmetastatic thyroid tumors. In the study overall: Repertoire data that came from the blood and tumor or nodule tissue of malignant and benign thyroid patients were compared.

No patient received treatment before thyroid surgery. Study outcomes and limitations: Significantly greater TCR beta diversity was reportedly found in malignant thyroid tumors than in benign nodules (in blood and tumor).

In the original workflow: To classify distant metastasis in papillary thyroid cancer, a model was built from CDR3 differences across clinicopathological groups. TCRdb reanalyzed the PCR reads via MiXCR. The V and J calls and clone size are TCRdb's, not the authors'. Counted here are tens of thousands of clones, 15% to 20% occurring once; the ten biggest clones make up roughly 18%. This CDR3 has 14 amino acids. Unmatched junction bases numbered 11, after V lost 6 bases and J lost 6 bases. Germline V gene sequence: CDR1 DFQATT, CDR2 SNEGSKA (reference sequence). The sample holds many counts of this clone. Its antigen is still unknown.

The chain recombines TRBV20-1 with TRBJ1-2, with 9 bases fitting TRBD1. The sample was blood. This clonotype was obtained from a female donor with papillary thyroid cancer or a benign thyroid nodule (not recorded which). Some clones in this sample may be carry-over from other donors' samples. Here the CDR3 reads CSAGPQGASDGYTF. The CDR3 region has the DNA TGCAGTGCGGGACCACAGGGGGCGTCGGATGGCTACACCTTC.